This is a list of T cell receptor beta chains from one sample in a study of T-cell memory formation after mild COVID-19. TCRdb passed the 5' RACE reads through MiXCR, listing each CDR3 protein once. The sample yields 350,000 to 450,000 distinct CDR3 sequences, roughly 20% seen once. The sample comprised PBMCs or a T cell subset sorted from them (not recorded which). The receptors come from an adult woman who had mild COVID-19 (a few samples of this study predate the infection). Cell type and time point are not known. The CDR3 runs from the conserved cysteine through the conserved F or W. D genes are given only for firm matches. Size is stated for part of the rows, as once, few or many counts, or as a class when the clone is expanded.

CASRTNGVQYF | TGTGCCAGCAGAACAAACGGTGTGCAGTACTTC | NA | TRBJ2-7 | TRBV12-3/TRBV12-4 | 11 | NA
CASSRGGEGLNIQYF | TGTGCCAGCAGCAGGGGCGGGGAGGGACTAAACATTCAGTACTTC | NA | TRBJ2-4 | TRBV9 | 15 | TRBD2
CAWSVEAVHTGELFF | TGTGCCTGGAGTGTTGAGGCGGTTCACACCGGGGAGCTGTTTTTT | few | TRBJ2-2 | TRBV30 | 15 | NA
CATAFSDTQYF | TGTGCCACCGCCTTTTCAGATACGCAGTATTTT | NA | TRBJ2-3 | TRBV24-1 | 11 | NA
CASSVTGGSLFTDTQYF | TGTGCCAGCAGCGTAACCGGGGGCTCCCTTTTCACAGATACGCAGTATTTT | NA | TRBJ2-3 | TRBV27 | 17 | NA
CASSQSRTVNYGYTF | TGCGCCAGCAGCCAATCACGGACGGTGAACTATGGCTACACCTTC | NA | TRBJ1-2 | TRBV4-3 | 15 | NA
CATSDFIARTSGNSNEQFF | TGTGCCACCAGTGATTTCATTGCCCGTACTAGCGGTAATTCGAATGAGCAGTTCTTC | NA | TRBJ2-1 | TRBV24-1 | 19 | TRBD2
CSARASMAQYF | TGCAGTGCTAGAGCTAGCATGGCGCAGTATTTT | NA | TRBJ2-3 | TRBV20-1 | 11 | NA
CASSYTSGTYEQYF | TGTGCCAGCAGTTACACTAGCGGGACCTACGAGCAGTACTTC | NA | TRBJ2-7 | TRBV6-2/TRBV6-3 | 14 | TRBD2
CASSYPPPGQGSRDEQFF | TGTGCCAGCAGTTACCCCCCGCCGGGACAGGGCAGTCGAGATGAGCAGTTCTTC | many | TRBJ2-1 | TRBV6-5 | 18 | TRBD1
CATRDHSNTEAFF | TGTGCCACCAGGGATCACTCGAACACTGAAGCTTTCTTT | NA | TRBJ1-1 | TRBV24-1 | 13 | NA
CATSEGQLNTEAFF | TGTGCCACCAGTGAGGGACAGTTGAACACTGAAGCTTTCTTT | NA | TRBJ1-1 | TRBV24-1 | 14 | TRBD1
CASSLLVARVDSETQYF | TGTGCCAGCAGTTTATTGGTGGCGCGAGTAGACTCGGAGACCCAGTACTTC | NA | TRBJ2-5 | TRBV6-7 | 17 | NA
CASSQVGPMDTQYF | TGTGCCAGCAGCCAAGTTGGTCCGATGGATACGCAGTATTTT | NA | TRBJ2-3 | TRBV14 | 14 | NA
CASSPGQDIYEQYF | TGTGCCAGCAGCCCGGGACAGGACATCTACGAGCAGTACTTC | few | TRBJ2-7 | TRBV12-3/TRBV12-4 | 14 | TRBD1
CASSRIAVTSTDTQYF | TGTGCCAGCAGCCGGATAGCGGTTACTAGCACAGATACGCAGTATTTT | NA | TRBJ2-3 | TRBV14 | 16 | NA
CASSLAGTGIQETQYF | TGTGCCAGCAGCCTGGCCGGGACAGGGATACAAGAGACCCAGTACTTC | few | TRBJ2-5 | TRBV3-1 | 16 | TRBD1
CASSLASVGTDTQYF | TGTGCCAGCAGCTTAGCAAGCGTTGGCACAGATACGCAGTATTTT | few | TRBJ2-3 | TRBV11-2 | 15 | NA
CASSLHTSEQFF | TGTGCCAGCAGCTTGCATACTAGCGAACAGTTCTTC | many | TRBJ2-1 | TRBV7-2 | 12 | TRBD2
CASSQAASGGATGELFF | TGCGCCAGCAGCCAGGCCGCGAGCGGGGGGGCGACCGGGGAGCTGTTTTTT | once | TRBJ2-2 | TRBV4-1 | 17 | TRBD2
CASSDNWGSYEQYF | TGTGCCAGCAGCGATAATTGGGGCAGCTACGAGCAGTACTTC | many | TRBJ2-7 | TRBV7-2 | 14 | NA
CASTSGQGLNTEAFF | TGTGCCAGCACCTCGGGACAGGGGTTGAACACTGAAGCTTTCTTT | NA | TRBJ1-1 | TRBV12-3/TRBV12-4 | 15 | TRBD1